Below are 10 T cell receptor beta chains sequenced from a single sample in a study of T cells after yellow fever vaccination. Each CDR3 protein is one row after TCRdb ran MiXCR on the 5' RACE reads. The data hold 450,000 to 550,000 distinct CDR3 sequences, with roughly 22% observed a single time. Sequenced material: PBMCs, taken about 21 days after the first yellow fever vaccination. The receptors were sampled from a young man who received the YFV17D yellow fever vaccine.

A note on this clonotype: The missing conserved phenylalanine or tryptophan at the end of this CDR3 makes a read error likely. This chain links TRBV5-1 with TRBJ2-3, with D perhaps matching TRBD1 (5 bases). The CDR3 totals 12 residues. The V end lost 5 bases, the J end lost 6 bases, and 10 bases lay between the germline ends. The germline gives CDR1 SGHRS, CDR2 YFSETQ. CDR3 protein: CASSWGPDTQYY. The DNA of the CDR3 is TGCGCCAGCAGTTGGGGCCCCGATACGCAGTATTAT.

V is TRBV2 and J is TRBJ2-5; 7 nucleotides line up with TRBD2. CDR3 size: 13 residues. The J segment lost 2 bases and the V segment lost 7 bases, leaving 4 bases of the junction unmatched. Germline V gene lookup returns CDR1 SNHLY and CDR2 FYNNEI. The CDR3 here is CASTRGVQETQYF. DNA of the CDR3: TGTGCCAGCACACGGGGGGTACAAGAGACCCAGTACTTC. The whole variable domain, remainder taken from reference TRBV2 and TRBJ2-5, is EPEVTQTPSHQVTQMGQEVILRCVPISNHLYFYWYRQILGQKVEFLVSFYNNEISEKSEIFDDQFSVERPDGSNFTLKIRSTKLEDSAMYFCASTRGVQETQYFGPGTRLLVL.

This clonotype has at least ten counts. The chain couples TRBV7-2 to TRBJ2-5; TRBD2 agrees at 8 bases. Germline trimming cut 5 bases from V and 5 bases from J; bases unmatched to any gene: 1. The germline gives CDR1 SGHTA, CDR2 FQGNSA. The CDR3 spans 12 residues. CDR3 sequence reads: CASSRGGETQYF. Written as DNA, the CDR3 is TGTGCCAGCAGCCGGGGGGGGGAGACCCAGTACTTC.

The chain joins TRBV7-9 to TRBJ2-3; 11 bases are shared with TRBD2. The V segment lost 4 bases and the J segment 6 bases; nucleotides outside the gene matches: 12. From germline, CDR1 is SEHNR and CDR2 FQNEAQ (reference sequence). This CDR3 region has 17 residues. This CDR3 is CASSSTRLAGGRDTQYF. Written as DNA, the CDR3 is TGTGCCAGCAGCTCCACGCGCCTAGCGGGGGGACGGGATACGCAGTATTTT.

This clonotype was counted a few times. The gene calls are TRBV4-2 and TRBJ2-7, with TRBD2 matching 8 bases. The germline V gene encodes CDR1 LGHNA and CDR2 YNFKEQ. V was clipped by 0 bases and J by 0 bases; unmatched bases: 4. There are 16 residues in the CDR3. The CDR3, as DNA: TGTGCCAGCAGCCAAGATGCGGGGGGAGACTCCTACGAGCAGTACTTC. Residues: CASSQDAGGDSYEQYF.

This clonotype was counted between two and nine times. The chain joins TRBV12-3 or TRBV12-4 to TRBJ2-2; D gene uncertain. This CDR3 region has 11 residues. Trimming pared 7 bases from V and 8 bases from J, leaving 8 bases between. The CDR3 nucleotides are TGTGCCAGCACCGAACCGGGGGAGCTGTTTTTT. This sequence encodes CASTEPGELFF.

J is TRBJ2-3 and V is TRBV20-1; 8 nucleotides align to TRBD2. J gave up 4 bases and V 6 bases, and 3 bases lay outside the gene matches. The V gene's germline CDR1 is DFQATT and CDR2 SNEGSKA (reference sequence). The length of the CDR3 is 12 residues. The CDR3 here is CSAPGGPDTQYF. CDR3 DNA: TGCAGTGCCCCGGGGGGGCCAGATACGCAGTATTTT.

This clonotype was found a few times. The chain combines TRBV7-2 with TRBJ1-2; TRBD1 might be the D (5 bases). In germline, CDR1 is SGHTA, CDR2 FQGNSA. The V end was cut by 8 bases, the J end by 4 bases, with 14 bases between. This CDR3 is built from 13 residues. The CDR3 loop is CASSPGTSYGYTF. The CDR3 DNA is TGTGCCAGCTCCCCCGGGACGAGCTATGGCTACACCTTC.

The J gene is TRBJ2-7, the V gene TRBV5-1; TRBD1 or TRBD2 may be the D gene (6 bases each). The V end was cut by 1 base, the J end by 0 bases, with 14 bases between. Looked up from germline, CDR1 is SGHRS and CDR2 is YFSETQ. The CDR3 runs to 16 residues. CDR3 region: CASSLKGGSSSYEQYF. Written as DNA, the CDR3 is TGCGCCAGCAGCTTGAAGGGGGGCTCTTCCTCCTACGAGCAGTACTTC.

This clonotype was observed a few times. This chain connects TRBV5-1 to TRBJ2-6; D not resolved. The CDR3 contains 13 residues. CDR1 and CDR2 from the germline V gene are SGHRS and YFSETQ. V shed 7 bases and J shed 2 bases, with 7 bases lying between them. The DNA of the CDR3 is TGCGCCAGCCGCGACCCTGGGGCCAACGTCCTGACTTTC. It is translated as CASRDPGANVLTF. Full variable domain (remainder filled in from reference TRBV5-1 and TRBJ2-6): KAGVTQTPRYLIKTRGQQVTLSCSPISGHRSVSWYQQTPGQGLQFLFEYFSETQRNKGNFPGRFSGRQFSNSRSEMNVSTLELGDSALYLCASRDPGANVLTFGAGSRLTVL.